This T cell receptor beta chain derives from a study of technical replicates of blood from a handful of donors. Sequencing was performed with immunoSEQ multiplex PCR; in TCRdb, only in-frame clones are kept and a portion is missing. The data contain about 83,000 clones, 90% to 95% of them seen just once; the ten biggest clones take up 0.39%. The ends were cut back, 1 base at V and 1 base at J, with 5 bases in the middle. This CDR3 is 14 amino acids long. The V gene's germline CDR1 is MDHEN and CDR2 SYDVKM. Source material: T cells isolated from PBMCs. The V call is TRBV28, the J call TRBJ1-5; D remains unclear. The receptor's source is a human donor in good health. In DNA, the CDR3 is TGTGCCAGCAGTTTATTACAGAGCAATCAGCCCCAGCATTTT. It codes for CASSLLQSNQPQHF.